Listed below are T cell receptor beta chains from one sample, sequenced in a study of cytomegalovirus exposure and HLA in healthy donors. The table came from immunoSEQ multiplex PCR; TCRdb's copy has only in-frame clones and leaves some out. Counted here are over 75,000 clones, approximately 91% occurring once; the ten biggest clones make up 2.1%. The sequenced sample consisted of PBMCs. These receptors all come from a man aged 30 to 39 in good health and CMV-seronegative. Each CDR3 is given with its conserved first and last residue. The order of the fields is D gene, J gene, V gene, clone size, CDR3 protein. A D gene is named only where the DNA matches it firmly. Clone size appears in some rows only: once, few, many, or a class for an expanded clone.

TRBD1,TRBJ1-5,TRBV18,-,CASSPPGQGASQPQHF
-,TRBJ1-1,TRBV29-1,-,CSVEQGGDTEAFF
TRBD2,TRBJ2-1,TRBV9,-,CASSVGAGANNEQFF
-,TRBJ1-6,TRBV6-5,-,CASLYRNNSPLHF
-,TRBJ1-2,TRBV6-6,-,CASSTGQTNYGYTF
TRBD2,TRBJ2-1,TRBV4-2,once,CASSQAGGTLGNEQFF
TRBD2,TRBJ2-1,TRBV7-9,-,CASSLAPGGGIVDEQFF
TRBD1,TRBJ2-5,TRBV7-9,once,CASSLITGEKTQYF
TRBD1,TRBJ2-7,TRBV9,-,CASSAMTGGVEQYF
-,TRBJ1-1,TRBV19,-,CASSIVQAVATEAFF
-,TRBJ2-7,TRBV5-1,-,CASSLEAGSYEQYF
TRBD2,TRBJ2-7,TRBV2,-,CASNIKLAGVNEQYF
-,TRBJ1-2,TRBV7-9,once,CASSSFDRSIYGYTF
-,TRBJ2-5,TRBV5-1,-,CASRTLLDGVQYF
TRBD1,TRBJ1-5,TRBV30,-,CAWTRGNSNQPQHF
TRBD2,TRBJ2-5,TRBV7-8,once,CASSSPWAGGKQETQYF
TRBD1,TRBJ1-4,TRBV5-8,-,CASSLIQGDWKLFF
TRBD1,TRBJ2-7,TRBV28,-,CASSLFGTGDWEQYF
-,TRBJ2-2,TRBV28,-,CASTRAPRAGELFF
-,TRBJ2-7,TRBV11-2,-,CASSPAGSRAYEQYF
TRBD2,TRBJ2-1,TRBV18,-,CASSRETSYSGGGNEQFF
-,TRBJ2-1,TRBV19,-,CASSIGEYEQFF
TRBD2,TRBJ2-1,TRBV2,-,CATGTSLANEQFF
-,TRBJ2-1,TRBV10-1,-,CASSDGQVAYNEQFF
-,TRBJ2-7,TRBV7-9,-,CASSLEDISYEQYF
-,TRBJ1-4,TRBV5-1,-,CASSPSGVSFGNEKLFF
-,TRBJ1-1,TRBV5-6,-,CASSLKPGGDTEAFF
-,TRBJ2-1,TRBV19,-,CASSFPPGEQFF
TRBD2,TRBJ2-1,TRBV6-5,-,CASSYSSGIGEQFF
TRBD2,TRBJ2-1,TRBV29-1,-,CSVVGLAGVYEQFF
TRBD2,TRBJ2-1,TRBV2,once,CASRGLTYNEQFF
-,TRBJ2-1,TRBV20-1,-,CSARRTSILLF
TRBD1,TRBJ1-4,TRBV5-1,-,CASREDRDRLNEKLFF
-,TRBJ2-7,TRBV5-1,-,CASSAGYYEQYF
TRBD2,TRBJ2-7,TRBV5-1,once,CASSLFLQLAGGPYEQYF
TRBD2,TRBJ2-2,TRBV14,-,CASSQDTSGGLTGELFF